The clone carrying this T cell receptor beta chain appeared many times. Its antigen is undetermined. This record belongs to a study of response to subunit inactivated influenza vaccine. MiXCR, run by TCRdb on the RT-PCR reads, gives a single entry per CDR3 protein. The table lists roughly 700,000 distinct CDR3 sequences, 15% to 19% of them singletons. CDR1 and CDR2 (germline): LNHNV, YYDKDF (reference sequence). Trimming shortened V by 2 bases and J by 3 bases, and 16 bases separated the two germline ends. The CDR3 spans 17 residues. Study-level points and caveats: The authors suggested that every seasonal influenza vaccination recruits few new T cells.

This chain connects TRBV15 to TRBJ2-2; the D gene is possibly TRBD1 (6 bases). The specimen was PBMCs from blood, collected roughly 13 days after vaccination. The receptor was derived from a middle-aged man who received an inactivated influenza vaccine. CDR3 amino acids: CATSRLRVPGDTGELFF. Written as DNA, the CDR3 is TGTGCCACCAGCAGACTGAGGGTCCCAGGGGACACCGGGGAGCTGTTTTTT.